Presented here are 2 T cell receptor beta chains from one specimen sequenced in a study of T cell responses to AZD1222 COVID-19 vaccine. TCRdb's table, derived via immunoSEQ multiplex PCR, lists solely in-frame clones and lacks some. The sample holds roughly 120,000 clones, approximately 88% seen once. This specimen consisted of peripheral blood, obtained on day 0 of AZD1222 vaccination. The receptors were sampled from an adult in good health.

The V and J genes are TRBV3-1 (or the pseudogene TRBV3-2) and TRBJ2-5; no clear D gene. Germline CDR1 and CDR2: LGHDT and YNNKEL (reference sequence). With 1 base removed from V and 5 bases from J, the gap between germline ends came to 11 bases. The length of the CDR3 is 14 residues. The CDR3 coding sequence is TGTGCCAGCAGCCAAGGTGTGGGGTTCGAGACCCAGTACTTC. Its translation is CASSQGVGFETQYF.

The rearrangement uses TRBV10-3 and TRBJ1-4; D may be TRBD1 (6 bases). The CDR3 spans 20 residues. CDR1 and CDR2 (germline): ENHRY, SYGVKD. The V and J ends lost 4 bases and 1 base respectively, with 25 bases between them. Here the CDR3 DNA reads TGTGCCATCAGTGCGAATCTCCCCACAGGGCTCTGGAGAACTAATGAAAAACTGTTTTTT. Its protein product is CAISANLPTGLWRTNEKLFF.